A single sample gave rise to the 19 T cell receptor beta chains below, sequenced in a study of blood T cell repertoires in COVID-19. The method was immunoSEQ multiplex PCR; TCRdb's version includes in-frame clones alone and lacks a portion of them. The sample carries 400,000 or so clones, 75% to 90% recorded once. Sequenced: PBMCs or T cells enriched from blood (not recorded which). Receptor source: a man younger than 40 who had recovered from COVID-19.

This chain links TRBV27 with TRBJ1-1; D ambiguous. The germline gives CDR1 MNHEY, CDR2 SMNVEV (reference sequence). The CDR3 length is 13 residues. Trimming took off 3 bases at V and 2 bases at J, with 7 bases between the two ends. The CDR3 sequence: CASSFQFNTEAFF. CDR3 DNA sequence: TGTGCCAGCAGTTTCCAGTTCAACACTGAAGCTTTCTTT.

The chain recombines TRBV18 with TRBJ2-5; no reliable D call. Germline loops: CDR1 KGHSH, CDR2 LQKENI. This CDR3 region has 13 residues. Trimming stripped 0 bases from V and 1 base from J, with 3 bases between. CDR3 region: CASSPPAQETQYF. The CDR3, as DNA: TGTGCCAGCTCACCACCGGCCCAAGAGACCCAGTACTTC.

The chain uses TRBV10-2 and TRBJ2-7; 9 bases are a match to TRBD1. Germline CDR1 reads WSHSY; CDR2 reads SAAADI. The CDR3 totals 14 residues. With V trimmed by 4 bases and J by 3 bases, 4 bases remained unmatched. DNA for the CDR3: TGCGCCAGCAGTGCCCGGGACAGGGACTACGAGCAGTACTTC. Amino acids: CASSARDRDYEQYF.

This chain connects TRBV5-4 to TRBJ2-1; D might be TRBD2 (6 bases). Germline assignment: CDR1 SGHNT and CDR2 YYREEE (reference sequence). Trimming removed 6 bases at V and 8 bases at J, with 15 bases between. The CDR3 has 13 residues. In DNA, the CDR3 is TGTGCCAGCACCCTAGTCGGGAGCGATGAGCAGTTCTTC. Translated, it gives CASTLVGSDEQFF.

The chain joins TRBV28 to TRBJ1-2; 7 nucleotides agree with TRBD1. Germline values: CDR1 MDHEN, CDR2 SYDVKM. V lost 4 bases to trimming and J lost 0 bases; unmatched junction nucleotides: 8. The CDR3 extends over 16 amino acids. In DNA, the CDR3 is TGTGCCAGCAGTTCAGGACAGGCCCTAACTAACTATGGCTACACCTTC. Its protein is CASSSGQALTNYGYTF.

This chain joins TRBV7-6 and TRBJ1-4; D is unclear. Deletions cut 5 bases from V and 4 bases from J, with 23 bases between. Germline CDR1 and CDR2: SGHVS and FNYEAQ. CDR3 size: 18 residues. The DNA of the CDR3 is TGTGCCAGCAGCCCTACGTTCGAACCTTCCAATGATAATGAAAAACTGTTTTTT. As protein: CASSPTFEPSNDNEKLFF.

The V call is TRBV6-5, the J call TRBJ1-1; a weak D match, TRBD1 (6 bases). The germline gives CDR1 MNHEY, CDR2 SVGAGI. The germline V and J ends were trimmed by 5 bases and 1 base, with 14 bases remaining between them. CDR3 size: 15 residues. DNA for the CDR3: TGTGCCAGCAGTACCCAAGGGGGATCGAACACTGAAGCTTTCTTT. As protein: CASSTQGGSNTEAFF.

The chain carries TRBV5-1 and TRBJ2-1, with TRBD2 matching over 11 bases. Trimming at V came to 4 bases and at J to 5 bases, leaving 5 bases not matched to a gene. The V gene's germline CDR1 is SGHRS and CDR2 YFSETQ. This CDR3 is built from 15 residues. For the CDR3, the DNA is TGCGCCAGCAGCGCCGGGACTAGCGGACACAATGAGCAGTTCTTC. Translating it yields CASSAGTSGHNEQFF.

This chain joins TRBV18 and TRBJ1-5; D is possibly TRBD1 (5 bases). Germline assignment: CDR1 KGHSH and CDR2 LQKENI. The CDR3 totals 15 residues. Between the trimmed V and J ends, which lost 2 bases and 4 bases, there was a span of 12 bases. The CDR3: CASSPRNQGNQPQHF. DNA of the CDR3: TGTGCCAGCTCACCAAGAAATCAGGGAAATCAGCCCCAGCATTTT.

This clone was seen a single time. The CDR3 bases are TGCGCCAGCAGCCAAGAATCCACCTACGAGCAGTACTTC. It codes for CASSQESTYEQYF. The genes are TRBV4-1 and TRBJ2-7; D is unclear. Between the trimmed V and J ends, which lost 0 bases and 2 bases, there was a span of 5 bases. The CDR3 extends over 13 amino acids. The germline V gene has CDR1 MGHRA and CDR2 YSYEKL.

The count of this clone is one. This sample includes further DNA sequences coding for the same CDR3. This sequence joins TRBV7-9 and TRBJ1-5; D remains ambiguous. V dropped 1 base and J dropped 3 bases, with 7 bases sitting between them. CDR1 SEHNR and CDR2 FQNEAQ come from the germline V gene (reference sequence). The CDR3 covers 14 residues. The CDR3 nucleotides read TGTGCCAGCAGCTTAGAGGGAGCCAATCAGCCCCAGCATTTT. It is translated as CASSLEGANQPQHF. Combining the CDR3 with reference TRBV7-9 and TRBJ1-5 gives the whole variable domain DTGVSQNPRHKITKRGQNVTFRCDPISEHNRLYWYRQTLGQGPEFLTYFQNEAQLEKSRLLSDRFSAERPKGSFSTLEIQRTEQGDSAMYLCASSLEGANQPQHFGDGTRLSIL.

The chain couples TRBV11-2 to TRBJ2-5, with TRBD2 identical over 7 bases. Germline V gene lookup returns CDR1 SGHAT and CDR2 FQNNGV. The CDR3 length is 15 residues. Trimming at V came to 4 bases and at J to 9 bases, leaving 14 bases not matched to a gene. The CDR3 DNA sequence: TGTGCCAGCAGCTCATGGGGCGGGGGTGACGCGGCCCAGTACTTC. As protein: CASSSWGGGDAAQYF.

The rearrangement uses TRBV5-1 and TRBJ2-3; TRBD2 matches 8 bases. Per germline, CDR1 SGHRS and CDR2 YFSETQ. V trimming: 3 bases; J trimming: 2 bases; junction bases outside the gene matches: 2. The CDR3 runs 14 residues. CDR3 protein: CASSWREATDTQYF. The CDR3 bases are TGCGCCAGCAGCTGGCGGGAGGCCACAGATACGCAGTATTTT. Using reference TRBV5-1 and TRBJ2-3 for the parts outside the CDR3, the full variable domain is KAGVTQTPRYLIKTRGQQVTLSCSPISGHRSVSWYQQTPGQGLQFLFEYFSETQRNKGNFPGRFSGRQFSNSRSEMNVSTLELGDSALYLCASSWREATDTQYFGPGTRLTVL.

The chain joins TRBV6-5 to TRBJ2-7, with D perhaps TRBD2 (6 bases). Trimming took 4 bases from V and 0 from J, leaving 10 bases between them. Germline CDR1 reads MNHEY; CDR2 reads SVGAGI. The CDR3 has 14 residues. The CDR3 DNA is TGTGCCAGCAGTTGGGACTTAAGCTCCTACGAGCAGTACTTC. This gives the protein CASSWDLSSYEQYF.

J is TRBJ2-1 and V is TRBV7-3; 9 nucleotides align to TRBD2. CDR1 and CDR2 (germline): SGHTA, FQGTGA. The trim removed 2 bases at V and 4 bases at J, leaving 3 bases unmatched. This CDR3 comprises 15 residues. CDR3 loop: CASSLASGGYNEQFF. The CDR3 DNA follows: TGTGCCAGCAGCTTAGCAAGCGGGGGGTACAATGAGCAGTTCTTC. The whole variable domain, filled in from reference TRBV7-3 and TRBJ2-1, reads GAGVSQTPSNKVTEKGKYVELRCDPISGHTALYWYRQSLGQGPEFLIYFQGTGAADDSGLPNDRFFAVRPEGSVSTLKIQRTERGDSAVYLCASSLASGGYNEQFFGPGTRLTVL.

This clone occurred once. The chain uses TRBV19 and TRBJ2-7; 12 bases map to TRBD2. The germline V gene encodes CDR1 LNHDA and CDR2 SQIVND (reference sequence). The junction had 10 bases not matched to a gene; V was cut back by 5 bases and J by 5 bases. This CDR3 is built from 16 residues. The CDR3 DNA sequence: TGTGCCAGTAGTCCGGGACTAGCGGGTTGGACTAACGAGCAGTACTTC. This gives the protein CASSPGLAGWTNEQYF.

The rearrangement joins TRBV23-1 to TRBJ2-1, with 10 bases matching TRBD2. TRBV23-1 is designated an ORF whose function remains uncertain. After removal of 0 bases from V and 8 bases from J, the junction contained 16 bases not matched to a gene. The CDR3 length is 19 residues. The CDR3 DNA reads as TGCGCCAGCAGTCAATCGTCCCCCATAACTAGCGGGATTAGTGATGAGCAGTTCTTC. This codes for CASSQSSPITSGISDEQFF.

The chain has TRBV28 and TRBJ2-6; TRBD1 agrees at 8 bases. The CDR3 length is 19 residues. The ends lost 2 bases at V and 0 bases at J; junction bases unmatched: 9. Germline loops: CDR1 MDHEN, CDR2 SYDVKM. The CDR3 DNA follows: TGTGCCAGCAGTTTAAGGGACAGGAAACTTTTCTCTGGGGCCAACGTCCTGACTTTC. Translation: CASSLRDRKLFSGANVLTF.

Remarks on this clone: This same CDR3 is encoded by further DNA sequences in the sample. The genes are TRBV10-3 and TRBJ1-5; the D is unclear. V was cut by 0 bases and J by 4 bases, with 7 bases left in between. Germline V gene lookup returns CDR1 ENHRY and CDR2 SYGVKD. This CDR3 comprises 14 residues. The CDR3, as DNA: TGTGCCATCAGTGAGTCGGGAGGTAATCAGCCCCAGCATTTT. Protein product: CAISESGGNQPQHF.